This passage covers 16 T cell receptor beta chains from one sample sequenced in a study of CD8+CD57+ T cells in acquired aplastic anemia. Whoever was chosen for sequencing had shown CD8+CD57+ cell expansion by flow cytometry. Investigators profiled TCR beta VDJ and CDR3 from genomic DNA template. TCRdb fed the reads into MiXCR, producing one record per CDR3 protein. The data show about 290,000 distinct CDR3 sequences, roughly 61% seen once. Specimen: sorted CD4+, CD8+, or CD8+CD57+ T cells (not recorded which) from PBMCs. The receptors were gathered from a human donor with aplastic anemia.

Details on this clonotype: A read error may account for a junction end that differs from germline. The V gene is TRBV20-1, the J gene TRBJ2-5; D is perhaps TRBD1 or TRBD2 (5 bases each). The CDR3 contains 14 residues. Germline values: CDR1 DFQATT, CDR2 SNEGSKA (reference sequence). CDR3 coding DNA: TGCAGTGTTAGTCCCTTCACTAGAGGGGAGACCCAGTACTTT. It yields the protein CSVSPFTRGETQYF.

This clonotype turned up a few times. The rearrangement uses TRBV7-3 and TRBJ2-5; the match to TRBD1 covers 7 bases. The CDR3 is made up of 15 amino acids. Per germline, CDR1 SGHTA and CDR2 FQGTGA. With 0 bases clipped from V and 2 bases from J, the junction kept 3 bases outside the gene matches. The CDR3, as DNA: TGTGCCAGCAGCTTAACGGGACAGTTTCAAGAGACCCAGTACTTC. Its protein product is CASSLTGQFQETQYF.

The rearrangement uses TRBV15 and TRBJ2-1, with D maybe TRBD2 (5 bases). The germline V gene has CDR1 LNHNV and CDR2 YYDKDF (reference sequence). V lost 5 bases to trimming and J lost 5 bases, with 16 bases between them. The CDR3 loop spans 15 amino acids. CDR3 in DNA: TGTGCCACCAGCCGACCACTAGTCCAGGACAATGAGCAGTTCTTC. Translated: CATSRPLVQDNEQFF.

The chain has TRBV20-1 and TRBJ1-1; the D is unclear. The CDR3 runs 12 residues. V lost 0 bases, J lost 2 bases, and 4 bases lay in between. In germline, CDR1 is DFQATT, CDR2 SNEGSKA (reference sequence). The CDR3 sequence is CSARDYNTEAFF. The DNA for the CDR3 is TGCAGTGCTAGAGATTATAACACTGAAGCTTTCTTT.

The CDR3 is CASSFGPGSYGYTF. Here the CDR3 DNA reads TGTGCCAGCAGCTTTGGGCCGGGGAGCTATGGCTACACCTTC. This sequence joins TRBV7-8 and TRBJ1-2; D ambiguous. Per the germline V gene, CDR1 is SGHVS and CDR2 is FQNEAQ. Trimming shortened V by 3 bases and J by 4 bases, and 12 bases separated the two germline ends. CDR3 size: 14 residues.

The rearrangement uses TRBV24-1 and TRBJ2-5, with 7 bases aligning to TRBD2. There are 16 residues in the CDR3. In germline, CDR1 is KGHDR, CDR2 SFDVKD. V dropped 3 bases and J dropped 2; count of bases not matched to a gene: 8. Here the CDR3 reads CATSDGRGEIQETQYF. The CDR3 coding sequence is TGTGCCACCAGTGATGGCCGGGGGGAGATTCAAGAGACCCAGTACTTC.

Concerning this clonotype itself: Relative to the germline gene, one junction end is altered; a read error may explain this. The V call is TRBV20-1, the J call TRBJ1-6, with TRBD1 matching over 11 bases. The CDR3 is 15 amino acids. Looked up from germline, CDR1 is DFQATT and CDR2 is SNEGSKA (reference sequence). The CDR3 here is CSAATPGTGGLRWYF. As DNA, the CDR3 is TGCAGTGCCGCTACCCCGGGGACAGGGGGGCTTCGGTGGTACTTT.

This chain uses TRBV5-5 with TRBJ1-2; TRBD1 matches at 9 bases. The CDR3 spans 16 residues. CDR1 SGHKS and CDR2 YYEKEE come from the germline V gene (reference sequence). With 4 bases clipped from V and 6 bases from J, the junction kept 13 bases outside the gene matches. As DNA, the CDR3 is TGTGCCAGCAGCGGGGCCAGGACAGGGGTTTCGAATGGCTACACCTTC. Translating it yields CASSGARTGVSNGYTF.

The chain joins TRBV19 to TRBJ2-3; tentative D call: TRBD1 (6 bases). V was pared by 4 bases and J by 2 bases, with 16 bases between. Germline V gene lookup returns CDR1 LNHDA and CDR2 SQIVND (reference sequence). CDR3 length: 16 amino acids. The CDR3 loop is CASSTARTVPTDTQYF. The CDR3 nucleotides read TGTGCCAGTAGTACTGCACGGACAGTGCCCACAGATACGCAGTATTTT.

The V gene is TRBV20-1, the J gene TRBJ2-1; 8 bases are a match to TRBD2. Germline V gene lookup returns CDR1 DFQATT and CDR2 SNEGSKA (reference sequence). Trimming cost V 6 bases and J 11 bases; bases outside gene matches: 15. The CDR3 loop spans 14 amino acids. The CDR3 nucleotides read TGCAGTGCCAGAAGAGGCGGGGGGATAAGCAAGCAGTTCTTC. It yields the protein CSARRGGGISKQFF.

There are many counts of this clonotype. V and J are TRBV5-1 and TRBJ2-5, with 11 bases fitting TRBD2. The V segment lost 0 bases and the J segment 1 base; nucleotides outside the gene matches: 2. The germline V gene has CDR1 SGHRS and CDR2 YFSETQ. This CDR3 has 16 residues. Here the CDR3 reads CASSLALAGGQETQYF. CDR3 DNA sequence: TGCGCCAGCAGCTTGGCTCTAGCGGGAGGCCAAGAGACCCAGTACTTC. The full variable domain, completed using reference TRBV5-1 and TRBJ2-5, is KAGVTQTPRYLIKTRGQQVTLSCSPISGHRSVSWYQQTPGQGLQFLFEYFSETQRNKGNFPGRFSGRQFSNSRSEMNVSTLELGDSALYLCASSLALAGGQETQYFGPGTRLLVL.

The rearrangement links TRBV7-9 to TRBJ2-5; TRBD1 matches 11 bases. Looked up from germline, CDR1 is SEHNR and CDR2 is FQNEAQ (reference sequence). The V gene end was trimmed by 3 bases and the J gene end by 5 bases; junction bases not matched to a gene: 5. The CDR3 runs to 15 residues. The CDR3 reads CASSFRTGGSETQYF. Here the CDR3 DNA reads TGTGCCAGCAGCTTTCGGACAGGGGGCTCGGAGACCCAGTACTTC.

At least ten counts were recorded for this clonotype. This chain links TRBV5-1 with TRBJ2-3; TRBD2 matches at 9 bases. After removal of 0 bases from V and 6 bases from J, the junction contained 8 bases not matched to a gene. Germline lookup yields CDR1 SGHRS and CDR2 YFSETQ. This CDR3 has 16 amino acids. The CDR3 is CASSLGRLAGTDTQYF. CDR3 in DNA: TGCGCCAGCAGCTTGGGGCGGCTAGCGGGAACGGATACGCAGTATTTT.

V and J are TRBV24-1 and TRBJ2-7; 8 positions agree with TRBD2. V shed 5 bases and J 6 bases; nucleotides not matched to a gene: 5. This CDR3 contains 13 residues. Germline CDR1 reads KGHDR; CDR2 reads SFDVKD. CDR3 sequence (DNA): TGTGCCACCAGTGTATCGGCGGGAGGCGAGCAGTACTTC. Translating it yields CATSVSAGGEQYF.

This rearrangement joins TRBV10-1 to TRBJ2-7, with D uncertain. The assigned J gene may be wrong: the sequence end matches TRBJ2-1 better. Germline CDR1 WNHNN, CDR2 SYGVQD (reference sequence). The CDR3 has 14 amino acids. CDR3 coding DNA: TGCGCCAGCAGTGAGCGAAGTGCGAACAATGAGCAGTTCTTC. This encodes CASSERSANNEQFF.

The CDR3 DNA follows: TGTGCCAGCAGCTTAGAGGGCATTAGCTCTGGAAACACCATATATTTT. Translation: CASSLEGISSGNTIYF. The chain combines TRBV7-9 with TRBJ1-3; D is ambiguous. The V end lost 1 base, the J end lost 0 bases, and 10 bases lay between the germline ends. CDR1 and CDR2 (germline): SEHNR, FQNEAQ (reference sequence). This CDR3 has 16 residues.